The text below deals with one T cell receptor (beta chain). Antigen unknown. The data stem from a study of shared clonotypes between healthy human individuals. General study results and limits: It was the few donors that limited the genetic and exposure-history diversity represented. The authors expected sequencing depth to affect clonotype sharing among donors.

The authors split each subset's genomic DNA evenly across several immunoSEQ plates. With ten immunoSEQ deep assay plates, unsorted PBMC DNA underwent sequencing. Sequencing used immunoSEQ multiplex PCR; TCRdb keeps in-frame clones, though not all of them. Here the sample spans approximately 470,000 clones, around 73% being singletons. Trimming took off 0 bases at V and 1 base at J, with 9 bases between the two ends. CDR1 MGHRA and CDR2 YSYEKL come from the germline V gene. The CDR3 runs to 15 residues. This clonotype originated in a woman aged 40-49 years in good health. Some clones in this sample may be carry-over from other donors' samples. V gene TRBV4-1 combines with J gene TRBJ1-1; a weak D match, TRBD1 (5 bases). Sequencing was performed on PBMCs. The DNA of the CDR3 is TGCGCCAGCAGCCAAGATCCCGGACAGAACACTGAAGCTTTCTTT. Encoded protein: CASSQDPGQNTEAFF.